A single sample is the source of the 26 T cell receptor beta chains below, sequenced in a study of CD8+ T cells in alopecia areata. Extraction of RNA preceded its reverse transcription into cDNA, which served as the sequencing template. Sequencing used immunoSEQ multiplex PCR; TCRdb keeps in-frame clones, though not all of them. The data hold tens of thousands of clones, with 50% to 70% observed a single time. Treatment defined: oral pan-JAK inhibitor, 5-10 mg twice daily. Sequenced material: CD8+ T cells sorted from blood, taken at week 4, from a patient treated with tofacitinib. These receptors were obtained from a human donor with alopecia areata.

CDR3 region: CASSEYSGGARETQYF. CDR3 nucleotide sequence: TGTGCCAGCAGTGAATATTCCGGGGGGGCAAGAGAGACCCAGTACTTC. This chain uses TRBV25-1 with TRBJ2-5; 8 bases are shared with TRBD2. V shed 0 bases and J 4 bases; nucleotides not matched to a gene: 7. CDR1 and CDR2 from the germline V gene are MGHDK and SYGVNS. The CDR3 extends over 16 amino acids.

Points on this clone: The junction shows a germline mismatch at one end, possibly a read error. This sequence joins TRBV29-1 and TRBJ1-1; TRBD1 aligns across 7 bases. This CDR3 contains 13 residues. CDR1 and CDR2 from the germline V gene are SQVTM and ANQGSEA. This CDR3 is CSVEGGEVTEAFF. The DNA for the CDR3 is TGCAGCGTCGAAGGGGGCGAGGTCACTGAAGCTTTCTTT. The full variable domain, completed using reference TRBV29-1 and TRBJ1-1, is SAVISQKPSRDICQRGTSLTIQCQVDSQVTMMFWYRQQPGQSLTLIATANQGSEATYESGFVIDKFPISRPNLTFSTLTVSNMSPEDSSIYLCSVEGGEVTEAFFGQGTRLTVV.

The rearrangement joins TRBV5-1 to TRBJ2-7; a weak D match, TRBD1 (6 bases). Trimming took 0 bases from V and 2 from J, leaving 12 bases between them. CDR3 length: 15 amino acids. From germline, CDR1 is SGHRS and CDR2 YFSETQ. The DNA for the CDR3 is TGCGCCAGCAGCTTGGGGACAGACCGAGCCTACGAGCAGTACTTC. Its protein product is CASSLGTDRAYEQYF.

This clone counts as medium-sized. The chain employs TRBV7-6 and TRBJ2-3; D uncertain. V was pared by 5 bases and J by 7 bases, with 19 bases between. CDR3 length equals 15 residues. Germline lookup yields CDR1 SGHVS and CDR2 FNYEAQ. CDR3 sequence (DNA): TGTGCCAGCAGCCCGAGAGAGCTGGGGTCTTATACGCAGTATTTT. Translated, it gives CASSPRELGSYTQYF.

This chain connects TRBV29-1 to TRBJ1-1, with D tentatively TRBD1 (5 bases). The CDR3 totals 11 residues. V gave up 5 bases and J gave up 6 bases, with 10 bases separating them. Germline V gene lookup returns CDR1 SQVTM and CDR2 ANQGSEA. CDR3 protein: CSVSQGPEAFF. The CDR3 region has the DNA TGCAGCGTTTCCCAGGGACCTGAAGCTTTCTTT.

This clone is a singleton in its sample. The chain links TRBV30 to TRBJ1-5, with TRBD1 as a possible D gene (6 bases). Between the trimmed V and J ends, which lost 2 bases and 4 bases, there was a span of 15 bases. Per germline, CDR1 GTSNPN and CDR2 SVGIG (reference sequence). The CDR3 is 15 residues long. As DNA, the CDR3 is TGTGCCTGGAGTCATGACTCCAGGGGTAATCAGCCCCAGCATTTT. Protein product: CAWSHDSRGNQPQHF.

This clone was detected only a few times. This chain links TRBV7-3 with TRBJ2-7; D remains ambiguous. Germline values: CDR1 SGHTA, CDR2 FQGTGA. This CDR3 is built from 14 residues. The V gene lost 6 bases and the J gene lost 0 bases, with 12 bases spanning the gap. The CDR3 coding sequence is TGTGCCAGCAGGACTCGCGGAACCTCCTACGAGCAGTACTTC. Its translation: CASRTRGTSYEQYF.

The chain uses TRBV30 and TRBJ1-2; D gene unclear. Germline loops: CDR1 GTSNPN, CDR2 SVGIG (reference sequence). V was shortened by 0 bases and J by 7 bases, with 6 bases between the two germline ends. The CDR3 runs 11 residues. CDR3 sequence: CAWSVNSGYTF. The CDR3 coding sequence is TGTGCCTGGAGTGTAAATAGTGGCTACACCTTC. Based on the CDR3 plus reference TRBV30 and TRBJ1-2, the full variable domain is SQTIHQWPATLVQPVGSPLSLECTVEGTSNPNLYWYRQAAGRGLQLLFYSVGIGQISSEVPQNLSASRPQDRQFILSSKKLLLSDSGFYLCAWSVNSGYTFGSGTRLTVV.

This chain connects TRBV25-1 to TRBJ2-7; the match to TRBD2 covers 7 bases. The V and J ends lost 1 base and 6 bases, in that order; junction bases with no gene match: 6. Germline V lookup: CDR1 MGHDK, CDR2 SYGVNS. The CDR3 runs 14 residues. The CDR3 reads CASSEWGGETEQYF. In nucleotides, the CDR3 is TGTGCCAGCAGTGAATGGGGAGGGGAAACCGAGCAGTACTTC.

The chain recombines TRBV27 with TRBJ1-6; no definite D call. The CDR3 contains 12 residues. Trimming cost V 5 bases and J 10 bases, with 9 bases left between them. The germline V gene has CDR1 MNHEY and CDR2 SMNVEV (reference sequence). The CDR3 loop is CASSPPRSPLHF. CDR3 sequence (DNA): TGTGCCAGCAGTCCCCCAAGGTCACCCCTCCACTTT.

The V gene is TRBV7-9, the J gene TRBJ2-3, with D unresolved. Trimming took off 5 bases at V and 5 bases at J, with 11 bases between the two ends. The CDR3 runs to 13 residues. CDR1 and CDR2 from the germline V gene are SEHNR and FQNEAQ (reference sequence). The CDR3 nucleotides are TGTGCCAGCAGCCCCGGCGGAGTAGATACGCAGTATTTT. Protein sequence: CASSPGGVDTQYF.

The chain combines TRBV7-9 with TRBJ2-7; 8 bases map to TRBD2. Trimming removed 2 bases from V and 5 bases from J; junction bases left unmatched: 8. This CDR3 comprises 15 residues. Germline V CDR1 and CDR2: SEHNR, FQNEAQ (reference sequence). The CDR3 spells CASSLTGSAGDEQYF. CDR3 bases: TGTGCCAGCAGCTTAACCGGGTCAGCGGGGGACGAGCAGTACTTC.

The chain couples TRBV4-3 to TRBJ2-1; D not resolved. V lost 0 bases to trimming and J lost 9 bases, with 18 bases between them. This CDR3 is built from 16 residues. The V gene's germline CDR1 is LGHNA and CDR2 YSLEER. The CDR3 bases are TGCGCCAGCAGCCAAGACTATCAGACTCCATACGGTGAGCAGTTCTTC. Its protein product is CASSQDYQTPYGEQFF.

CDR3 DNA: TGCGCCAGCAGCCAAGGGGGAGCGGCAAACACCGGGGAGCTGTTTTTT. It yields the protein CASSQGGAANTGELFF. The chain uses TRBV4-3 and TRBJ2-2, with a weak D call TRBD2 (5 bases). Trimming took off 1 base at V and 2 bases at J, with 11 bases between the two ends. The CDR3 length is 16 residues. CDR1 LGHNA and CDR2 YSLEER come from the germline V gene.

The chain combines TRBV29-1 with TRBJ1-1, with 8 positions matching TRBD1. This CDR3 is built from 13 residues. CDR1 SQVTM and CDR2 ANQGSEA come from the germline V gene. CDR3 coding DNA: TGCACTGCGACAGGGGCATGGGGAACTGAAGCTTTCTTT. It encodes CTATGAWGTEAFF.

This clone came up a few times. The chain combines TRBV25-1 with TRBJ1-2, with unresolved D. This CDR3 is built from 13 residues. Germline assignment: CDR1 MGHDK and CDR2 SYGVNS. Trimming left V 5 bases short and J 3 bases short, with 10 bases between. The DNA for the CDR3 is TGTGCCAGCAGTATCCGTGTGGACTATGGCTACACCTTC. Amino acid sequence: CASSIRVDYGYTF.

This sequence joins TRBV4-3 and TRBJ1-1; D is undetermined. V dropped 2 bases and J dropped 0 bases, with 10 bases sitting between them. In germline, CDR1 is LGHNA, CDR2 YSLEER. The CDR3 length is 15 residues. CDR3 residues: CASSQMREVNTEAFF. The CDR3 DNA is TGCGCCAGCAGCCAAATGAGGGAAGTGAACACTGAAGCTTTCTTT.

The chain recombines TRBV27 with TRBJ2-3; D is ambiguous. The CDR3 spans 12 residues. Per germline, CDR1 MNHEY and CDR2 SMNVEV (reference sequence). The V end lost 5 bases, the J end lost 6 bases, and 9 bases lay between the germline ends. The CDR3 region is CASSDFRDTQYF. CDR3 bases: TGTGCCAGCAGTGACTTTCGTGATACGCAGTATTTT.

The chain couples TRBV6-5 to TRBJ1-2, with D possibly being TRBD1 (6 bases). This CDR3 region has 14 residues. Germline assignment: CDR1 MNHEY and CDR2 SVGAGI. Trimming left V 5 bases short and J 6 bases short, with 16 bases between. CDR3 region: CASSPTGTVDGYTF. For the CDR3, the DNA is TGTGCCAGCAGTCCTACAGGGACGGTAGATGGCTACACCTTC.

The chain joins TRBV4-3 to TRBJ2-6; no clear D. Germline V gives CDR1 LGHNA, CDR2 YSLEER. V dropped 0 bases and J dropped 0 bases, with 6 bases sitting between them. This CDR3 contains 16 residues. In DNA form, the CDR3 reads TGCGCCAGCAGCCAAGATAGGGCCTCTGGGGCCAACGTCCTGACTTTC. Its translation is CASSQDRASGANVLTF.

The chain links TRBV5-1 to TRBJ2-7; 8 bases fit TRBD2. Germline CDR1 SGHRS, CDR2 YFSETQ. The CDR3 has 14 amino acids. V was pared by 2 bases and J by 2 bases, with 3 bases of the junction left unmatched. The CDR3 DNA sequence: TGCGCCAGCAGCTTATCAGCGGGAGCCTACGAGCAGTACTTC. This translates into CASSLSAGAYEQYF.

This chain uses TRBV9 with TRBJ1-1; D is unresolved. Deletions cut 0 bases from V and 1 base from J, with 7 bases between. Germline CDR1 reads SGDLS; CDR2 reads YYNGEE. CDR3 length: 14 residues. CDR3: CASSVVEGNTEAFF. The DNA of the CDR3 is TGTGCCAGCAGCGTAGTGGAGGGGAACACTGAAGCTTTCTTT.

This sequence joins TRBV13 and TRBJ1-1, with a weak D call TRBD1 (5 bases). This CDR3 has 15 amino acids. The germline gives CDR1 PRHDT, CDR2 FYEKMQ (reference sequence). The germline V and J ends were trimmed by 2 bases and 3 bases, with 13 bases remaining between them. CDR3 in amino acids: CASSLSGRGDTEAFF. Written as DNA, the CDR3 is TGTGCCAGCAGCTTAAGCGGAAGAGGGGACACTGAAGCTTTCTTT.

In its sample, this clone was seen a few times. The chain has TRBV23-1 and TRBJ2-5; D is ambiguous. TRBV23-1 is an ORF, and what it does is uncertain. Trimming took 3 bases from V and 5 from J, leaving 7 bases between them. The CDR3 contains 12 residues. The CDR3, as DNA: TGCGCCAGCAGTCATCCCCAGGAGACCCAGTACTTC. This sequence encodes CASSHPQETQYF.

This clone was seen a handful of times. This chain connects TRBV27 to TRBJ1-4, with 11 positions matching TRBD1. V gave up 6 bases and J gave up 8 bases; unmatched junction bases: 5. This CDR3 comprises 14 residues. Per the germline V gene, CDR1 is MNHEY and CDR2 is SMNVEV (reference sequence). Written as DNA, the CDR3 is TGTGCCAGCAGGGACAGGGGGCGCGGGGAAAAACTGTTTTTT. Translation gives CASRDRGRGEKLFF. The full variable domain, in which reference TRBV27 and TRBJ1-4 provide the parts outside the CDR3, is EAQVTQNPRYLITVTGKKLTVTCSQNMNHEYMSWYRQDPGLGLRQIYYSMNVEVTDKGDVPEGYKVSRKEKRNFPLILESPSPNQTSLYFCASRDRGRGEKLFFGSGTQLSVL.

This clone was counted a single time. CDR3 sequence reads: CASSLARAPIDEQFF. The CDR3, as DNA: TGTGCCAGCAGCTTGGCCAGGGCCCCTATCGATGAGCAGTTCTTC. The rearrangement links TRBV5-6 to TRBJ2-1; D is possibly TRBD1 (5 bases). The CDR3 spans 15 residues. Per the germline V gene, CDR1 is SGHDT and CDR2 is YYEEEE. V was trimmed by 0 bases and J by 8 bases, leaving 15 bases between them.